This T cell receptor (beta chain) comes out of a study of CD8+ T cells in alopecia areata (dated by TCRdb to about 2018). As for the study more broadly: Treated patients were enrolled in an open-label pilot trial of oral tofacitinib at 5 to 10 mg twice daily for moderate-to-severe alopecia areata. Tofacitinib was administered for 6 to 18 months, and 6 months of follow-up off drug were then conducted to assess delayed response and recurrence. In treated patients, disease severity was measured using the SALT score, which gives the percentage of scalp surface area affected. In both human patients and the C3H/HeJ mouse model, the study applied high-throughput TCRbeta sequencing to look at T cell clonal expansion in alopecia areata. In humans, TCRbeta sequencing was performed on scalp tissue and on sorted CD4+ and CD8+ peripheral blood T cells from healthy controls and from patients with patchy or totalis/universalis alopecia areata. Patients on tofacitinib were biopsied at baseline and after 4 and 24 weeks of treatment, and several of the patients also had a later scalp biopsy. Clonality in the scalp was compared among normal scalp (n=4), patchy alopecia areata scalp (n=8), and alopecia totalis/universalis scalp (n=8). RNA was obtained with the PAXgene miRNA kit for fixed scalp, the miRNeasy kit for PBMCs, and the RNeasy kit for mouse skin. TCRbeta CDR3 regions were amplified by immunoSEQ multiplex PCR using 35 Vbeta forward and 13 Jbeta reverse primers. Points the paper makes about the study in general: Unlike mouse skin, which is dominated by gammadelta T cells, normal human skin has resident alphabeta T cells that are also sequenced, and this complicates analysis of the scalp TCR repertoire. Higher clonality and more expanded CD8+ clones were observed in lesional scalp than in normal scalp, particularly in alopecia totalis/universalis, a finding suggestive of antigenic drive. With tofacitinib, both scalp clonality and the number of expanded CD8+ clones among the top 100 scalp clones went down significantly. Many expanded lesional clones were found to persist in scalp and blood during tofacitinib treatment, and relapse after treatment cessation may be partly explained by this persistence. Shared TCR sequences between patients were less evident than in mice, which may be partly attributable to HLA diversity in the patient population. Because the treated cohort was small and had only one nonresponder, larger studies are needed to examine links between baseline CD8+ expansion and response.

The time point label corresponds to: less than 30 weeks on oral tofacitinib. What the treatment or condition label conveys for this sample: oral pan-JAK inhibitor, 5-10 mg twice daily. From alopecia areata patients, peripheral blood was collected along with lesional scalp punch biopsies. PBMCs were separated by density centrifugation and stained for CD3, CD4 and CD8, after which CD4+ and CD8+ T cells were sorted on a FACSAria. Library prep was done by the immunoSEQ multiplex PCR assay. For TCR sequencing, RNA was extracted from every sample and reverse transcribed into cDNA to serve as template. First-strand cDNA was synthesized using SuperScript III with a 2:1 mix of oligo-dT and random hexamers. Amplification bias was assessed with a synthetic immune receptor repertoire, and residual bias was removed computationally. Regarding the original processing steps: Raw reads were preprocessed for error removal, and CDR3 was defined according to IMGT conventions as running from the conserved cysteine to phenylalanine. Clonality was calculated as 1 minus Shannon entropy normalized by log2 of the number of productive unique TCRs. Whether each scalp clone was CD4 or CD8 was inferred by checking scalp TCRbeta sequences against the CD4 and CD8 repertoires from sorted blood. This immuneACCESS table, as held by TCRdb, lists in-frame sequences with V and J called but not all clones. Of the missing ones, under half trace to an unresolved V gene in checked studies; the others have no known cause. V and J calls and clone size are copied from that table; D and trimming were computed from the DNA. The sample records about 200,000 clones, roughly 50% of which are singletons. The ten largest clones take up 5.5% of the sample.

As to this clone: Which antigen it targets is not known. No base qualities exist here, and no much larger clone lies one base off it.

This specimen was CD4+ T cells sorted from blood, taken at week 24, from a patient treated with tofacitinib. The sequence was collected from a human donor with alopecia areata.

The sequenced DNA is TGTGCCAGCAGCCTATATGGGGATAGCAATCAGCCCCAGCATTTT. This gives the protein CASSLYGDSNQPQHF. This chain joins TRBV9 to TRBJ1-5, with the D gene too uncertain to name. From the cysteine up to the phenylalanine, the CDR3 has a length of 15 residues. Just CDR3 DNA is preserved here, 45 bases in frame from base 1. Reading the germline V gene gives CDR1 SGDLS and CDR2 YYNGEE. Cut back by 4 bases and 0 bases, the V and J ends lie 11 bases apart. The full variable domain, with segments outside the CDR3 supplied by the reference TRBV9 and TRBJ1-5 proteins, appears as DSGVTQTPKHLITATGQRVTLRCSPRSGDLSVYWYQQSLDQGLQFLIQYYNGEERAKGNILERFSAQQFPDLHSELNLSSLELGDSALYFCASSLYGDSNQPQHFGDGTRLSIL.